A selection of T cell receptor beta chains follows, all from one sample in a study of blood T cells in healthy people across ages. From the 5' RACE reads, TCRdb called clonotypes with MiXCR, one entry per CDR3 protein. Seen here are about 750,000 distinct CDR3 sequences, about 55% observed once, and the top ten hold approximately 40%. The sequencing sample was made of blood. The receptors shown here come from a man older than 75 in good health. CDR3s include the opening cysteine and the closing phenylalanine or tryptophan. The D gene is left open where the match is weak. A clone size is listed for some rows: how often the clone was seen (once, few, many), or a class if it is expanded.

V gene,J gene,D gene,clone size,CDR3 DNA,CDR3 protein
TRBV18,TRBJ2-5,-,few,TGTGCCAGCTCACCACAACGGATCACCCAAGAGACCCAGTACTTC,CASSPQRITQETQYF
TRBV29-1,TRBJ2-3,TRBD2,-,TGCAGCGAGATAGCGGGAGGGACAGATACGCAGTATTTT,CSEIAGGTDTQYF
TRBV6-4,TRBJ2-3,TRBD2,-,TGTGCCAGCAAGCGACTAGCGGGTGCTTTCGATACGCAGTATTTT,CASKRLAGAFDTQYF
TRBV7-6,TRBJ2-1,TRBD2,-,TGTGCCAGCAGCTTAAGTGGCGGGGCGGGAGGAAATGAGCAGTTCTTC,CASSLSGGAGGNEQFF
TRBV5-1,TRBJ2-1,-,-,TGCGCCAGCAGCTTGGCACGGCAGGGCGCGTACAATGAGCAGTTCTTC,CASSLARQGAYNEQFF
TRBV7-2,TRBJ1-5,TRBD1,once,TGTGCCAGCAGCTCCGGGACAGGGATTCAGCCCCAGCATTTT,CASSSGTGIQPQHF
TRBV29-1,TRBJ1-2,-,-,TGCAGCGTTGAATCGACAGAAGATGGCTACACCTTC,CSVESTEDGYTF
TRBV2,TRBJ2-1,TRBD2,-,TGTGCCAGCTGGGGGACTAGCGGGAGAGGGGGGTACAATGAGCAGTTCTTC,CASWGTSGRGGYNEQFF
TRBV2,TRBJ2-1,-,-,TGTGCCAGCAGAGGACCAGGGGCCCTAGGGGGGAATGAGCAGTTCTTC,CASRGPGALGGNEQFF
TRBV20-1,TRBJ2-3,-,-,TGCAGTGCGGGGGGGACTACAGGGTTGTCGGATACGCAGTATTTT,CSAGGTTGLSDTQYF
TRBV25-1,TRBJ2-1,TRBD2,-,TGTGCCAGCAACCTAGCGGGACAGAGCCCCAATGAGCAGTTCTTC,CASNLAGQSPNEQFF
TRBV5-1,TRBJ2-2,-,few,TGCGCCAGCAGCTTGGCCCAGGATTTCGGGGAGCTGTTTTTT,CASSLAQDFGELFF
TRBV6-5,TRBJ1-1,TRBD1,-,TGTGCCAGCAGACGTACAGGGGGCACTGAAGCTTTCTTT,CASRRTGGTEAFF
TRBV24-1,TRBJ1-5,TRBD1,-,TGTGCCACCAGTGATCACCAGACAGGGGGCTGGGGCAATCAACCCCAGCATTTT,CATSDHQTGGWGNQPQHF
TRBV7-9,TRBJ2-5,TRBD2,-,TGTGCCAGCGGCTCGGGACTAGCGGGAGGGCGAGAGACCCAGTACTTC,CASGSGLAGGRETQYF
TRBV29-1,TRBJ2-3,-,-,TGCAGCGTTGTTGGGGAAGTCAGCGACGCGTATTTT,CSVVGEVSDAYF
TRBV9,TRBJ2-6,-,once,TGTGCCAGCAGCGTAGGGACCGGGGCAGGGTCCTCTGGGGCCAACGTCCTGACTTTC,CASSVGTGAGSSGANVLTF
TRBV7-2,TRBJ2-1,TRBD2,few,TGTGCCAGCAGCTTAGTTAGCGGGAGGAATGAGCAGTTCTTC,CASSLVSGRNEQFF
TRBV5-1,TRBJ2-3,-,few,TGCGCCAGCAGCTTGAATAGCGGTGCGGCAGATACGCAGTATTTT,CASSLNSGAADTQYF
TRBV23-1,TRBJ2-5,TRBD1,-,TGCGCCAGCAGTTCGGACAGGGAGCTAGTGAAGGAGACCCAGTACTTC,CASSSDRELVKETQYF
TRBV7-9,TRBJ2-7,TRBD2,once,TGTGCCAGCAGCTACCCGGGGCGGGGACTAGCGGAAAACAATGAGCAGTACTTC,CASSYPGRGLAENNEQYF
TRBV4-1,TRBJ1-6,-,-,TGCGCCAGCAGCCAAGAGGGTGGAGGGAGAAGGAATAATTCACCCCTCCACTTT,CASSQEGGGRRNNSPLHF
TRBV10-3,TRBJ1-1,-,-,TGTGCCATCAGTGACCCCTTCAAGGACACTGAAGCTTTCTTT,CAISDPFKDTEAFF
TRBV18,TRBJ2-1,-,-,TGTGCCAGCTCACAGTACAGGGAAGGTGAGCAGTTCTTC,CASSQYREGEQFF
TRBV12-5,TRBJ2-1,-,once,TGTGCTAGTGGTTCCCGAAGCAATGAGCGGTTCTTC,CASGSRSNERFF
TRBV5-1,TRBJ2-7,-,once,TGCGCCAGCAGCTCCACTGGGCAGCTCCACGAGCAGTACTTC,CASSSTGQLHEQYF
TRBV5-6,TRBJ1-2,TRBD1,-,TGTGCCAGCACCAACCCCAGGACAGGTTATGGCTACACCTTC,CASTNPRTGYGYTF
TRBV5-1,TRBJ2-3,TRBD2,few,TGCGCCAGCAGCGGAGAGCGGGGCTTCGGCACAGATACGCAGTATTTT,CASSGERGFGTDTQYF
TRBV25-1,TRBJ1-1,-,-,TGTGCCAGCAGTGAATTCGTCGGTAACACTGAAGCTTTCTTT,CASSEFVGNTEAFF
TRBV20-1,TRBJ1-2,TRBD1,-,TGCAGTTCACCGACAGGGGTCCTCTATGGCTACACCTTC,CSSPTGVLYGYTF
TRBV11-1,TRBJ2-5,TRBD2,few,TGTGCCATCTCAAGGTGGGAGAGCGGGATACAAGAGACCCAGTACTTC,CAISRWESGIQETQYF
TRBV4-1,TRBJ2-3,TRBD1,-,TGCGCCAGCAGCCACAGTCTCGGGGACAGATACGCGTATTTT,CASSHSLGDRYAYF
TRBV9,TRBJ2-1,-,-,TGTGCCAGCAGCGCGCACGGATCCTACAATGAGCAGTTCTTC,CASSAHGSYNEQFF
TRBV11-2,TRBJ2-7,-,-,TGTGCCAGCAGCGCAGTCCTCTCCGAGCAGTACTTC,CASSAVLSEQYF
TRBV12-3/TRBV12-4,TRBJ2-7,-,few,TGTGCCAGCAGGGGAGTGGGCGCGACCTACGAGCAGTACTTC,CASRGVGATYEQYF
TRBV5-8,TRBJ1-2,-,once,TGTGCCAGCAGCTTGGGTCTGAGGGACTATGGCTACACCTTC,CASSLGLRDYGYTF
TRBV7-3,TRBJ2-1,TRBD2,-,TGTGCCAGCAGCCCAGGACTAGCGGGAGACGTCGATGAGCAGTTCTTC,CASSPGLAGDVDEQFF
TRBV28,TRBJ2-7,TRBD1,once,TGTGCCTGCAGTTTGTCGGGACAGGGTTCTTCCTCCTACGAGCAGTACTTC,CACSLSGQGSSSYEQYF
TRBV20-1,TRBJ2-1,-,-,TGCAGTGCTAGGACTGGGAGATCCTACAATGAGCAGTTCTTC,CSARTGRSYNEQFF